These 15 T cell receptor beta chains were all obtained from the same sample, sequenced in a study of identical twins. TCRdb used MiXCR to reprocess the 5' RACE reads, holding one entry per CDR3 protein. This sample yields about 300,000 distinct CDR3 sequences, of which around 12% are seen a single time; roughly 7.8% belongs to the top ten. The same specimen was also included in a second study, on yellow fever vaccine responses in identical twins.

Sequences were obtained from CD8+ T cells sorted from blood. The receptors here all came from a woman between 18 and 29 years old in good health.

This clonotype was detected only a few times. The chain is built from TRBV10-3 and TRBJ2-2, with TRBD2 as a possible D gene (6 bases). The CDR3 sequence is 16 residues long. Germline CDR1 reads ENHRY; CDR2 reads SYGVKD. The germline V and J ends were trimmed by 2 bases and 6 bases, with 16 bases remaining between them. The CDR3 DNA reads as TGTGCCATCAGTGAGGGAGGGCTGGACTCATCCGGGGAGCTGTTTTTT. It yields the protein CAISEGGLDSSGELFF.

The chain carries TRBV6-5 and TRBJ2-5; a weak D match, TRBD1 (5 bases). Per germline, CDR1 MNHEY and CDR2 SVGAGI. Trimming removed 0 bases from V and 0 bases from J, with 14 bases in between. The CDR3 consists of 17 residues. CDR3 loop: CASSYSMVPTDQETQYF. Here the CDR3 DNA reads TGTGCCAGCAGTTACTCGATGGTCCCGACAGACCAAGAGACCCAGTACTTC.

This clonotype was detected only a few times. The V call is TRBV25-1, the J call TRBJ2-7, with D possibly TRBD2 on 6 matching bases. The germline V gene encodes CDR1 MGHDK and CDR2 SYGVNS. Between the trimmed V and J ends, which lost 3 bases and 9 bases, there was a span of 30 bases. CDR3 length equals 18 residues. This CDR3 is CASSDHFGGGTLKGVQYF. For the CDR3, the DNA is TGTGCCAGCAGTGACCACTTCGGGGGTGGGACTCTAAAGGGTGTGCAGTACTTC.

The chain couples TRBV6-4 to TRBJ1-6; TRBD1 aligns across 9 bases. Germline values: CDR1 MRHNA, CDR2 SNTAGT. This CDR3 has 16 residues. V was clipped by 5 bases and J by 9 bases; unmatched bases: 11. The CDR3 DNA is TGTGCCAGCAGTACCCCGGGACAGGGCTCGGGTTCACCCCTCCACTTT. Its protein is CASSTPGQGSGSPLHF.

This clonotype showed up just a few times. V is TRBV6-2 or TRBV6-3 and J is TRBJ1-6; 7 bases are shared with TRBD1. CDR3 length: 14 residues. Germline assignment: CDR1 MNHEY and CDR2 SVGEGT. Trimming removed 5 bases from V and 11 bases from J; junction bases left unmatched: 9. The CDR3 loop is CASSTGTEIAPLHF. The CDR3 DNA sequence: TGTGCCAGCAGTACTGGGACAGAGATAGCACCCCTCCACTTT.

This clonotype was detected ten times or more. Compared with germline, one end of the junction differs, possibly owing to a read error. J is TRBJ2-7 and V is TRBV6-1, with D perhaps being TRBD1 or TRBD2 (5 bases each). There are 14 residues in the CDR3. Germline CDR1 and CDR2: MNHNS and SASEGT. In DNA form, the CDR3 reads TGCGCCAGCAGCCCCGGGACGGGCTCCTACGAGCAGTACTTC. Protein sequence: CASSPGTGSYEQYF.

The gene calls are TRBV12-3 or TRBV12-4 and TRBJ1-4, with D unclear. The germline V and J ends were trimmed by 1 base and 7 bases, with 10 bases remaining between them. This CDR3 comprises 14 residues. In DNA form, the CDR3 reads TGTGCCAGCAGTTTAGTCTCGGGTGCTGAAAAACTGTTTTTT. This sequence encodes CASSLVSGAEKLFF.

In this sample, this clonotype turned up a few times. The V gene is TRBV6-1, the J gene TRBJ1-2, with D maybe TRBD1 (5 bases). V lost 3 bases, J lost 4 bases, and 9 bases lay in between. The V gene's germline CDR1 is MNHNS and CDR2 SASEGT. The CDR3 contains 13 residues. The CDR3 bases are TGTGCCAGCAGTGATGAGGGGATCTATGGCTACACCTTC. The encoded protein is CASSDEGIYGYTF.

This clonotype was seen more than once but under ten times. The V call is TRBV9, the J call TRBJ2-7; 10 bases map to TRBD1. Per the germline V gene, CDR1 is SGDLS and CDR2 is YYNGEE. CDR3 length: 14 residues. J was trimmed by 4 bases and V by 3 bases; bases with no gene match: 4. DNA for the CDR3: TGTGCCAGCAGCGCTGGGACAGGGGAGTACGAGCAGTACTTC. Translation: CASSAGTGEYEQYF.

The chain has TRBV4-1 and TRBJ1-6; D unclear. Trimming removed 6 bases at V and 3 bases at J, with 18 bases between. Germline V gives CDR1 MGHRA, CDR2 YSYEKL. This CDR3 spans 17 amino acids. CDR3: CASSPTDTDVYNSPLHF. The CDR3 DNA reads TGCGCCAGCAGTCCCACCGACACGGACGTCTATAATTCACCCCTCCACTTT.

This clonotype was seen repeatedly, ten times or more. This chain uses TRBV4-1 with TRBJ2-7; no clear D. The CDR3 runs to 14 residues. Germline V gives CDR1 MGHRA, CDR2 YSYEKL. Trimming took 3 bases from V and 2 from J, leaving 11 bases between them. The CDR3 here is CASSHQLGTYEQYF. DNA of the CDR3: TGCGCCAGCAGCCATCAACTGGGGACCTACGAGCAGTACTTC.

This sequence joins TRBV12-3 or TRBV12-4 and TRBJ2-7; the match to TRBD1 covers 8 bases. The ends lost 5 bases at V and 5 bases at J; junction bases unmatched: 8. The CDR3 is made up of 14 amino acids. The CDR3 here is CASSRPKTGDEQYF. The CDR3 DNA follows: TGTGCCAGCAGTAGACCCAAGACAGGGGACGAGCAGTACTTC.

Regarding this clonotype: As the CDR3 is not closed by the conserved phenylalanine or tryptophan, this likely results from a read error. The chain employs TRBV29-1 and TRBJ2-5; D ambiguous. CDR1 and CDR2 (germline): SQVTM, ANQGSEA. Trimming removed 3 bases at V and 5 bases at J, with 7 bases between. CDR3 size: 11 residues. The CDR3 spells CSVETAETQYY. The DNA for the CDR3 is TGCAGCGTTGAGACGGCCGAGACCCAGTACTAC.

In this sample, this clonotype turned up many times. CDR3 loop: CSAAGGFYNEQFF. For the CDR3, the DNA is TGCAGCGCCGCAGGGGGATTTTACAATGAGCAGTTCTTC. V is TRBV29-1 and J is TRBJ2-1, with 7 bases identical to TRBD1. Looked up from germline, CDR1 is SQVTM and CDR2 is ANQGSEA. The CDR3 length is 13 residues. J gave up 4 bases and V 7 bases, and 7 bases lay outside the gene matches.

This chain uses TRBV7-9 with TRBJ1-4; D is ambiguous. Per germline, CDR1 SEHNR and CDR2 FQNEAQ (reference sequence). CDR3 length: 14 amino acids. V lost 0 bases and J lost 8, with 10 bases in between. The CDR3 coding sequence is TGTGCCAGCAGCTTAGCAGGCCTGAGGGAAAAACTGTTTTTT. It yields the protein CASSLAGLREKLFF.